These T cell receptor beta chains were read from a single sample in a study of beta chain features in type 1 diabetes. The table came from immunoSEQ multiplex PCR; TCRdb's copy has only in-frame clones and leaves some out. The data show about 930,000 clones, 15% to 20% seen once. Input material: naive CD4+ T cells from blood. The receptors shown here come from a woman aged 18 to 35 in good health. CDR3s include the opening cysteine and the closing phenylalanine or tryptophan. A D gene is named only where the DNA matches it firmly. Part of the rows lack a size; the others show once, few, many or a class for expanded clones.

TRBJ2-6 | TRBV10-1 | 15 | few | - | CASSPGRSGANVLTF | TGCGCCAGTTCGCCGGGGCGGTCTGGGGCCAACGTCCTGACTTTC
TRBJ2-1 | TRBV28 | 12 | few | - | CASRLTYNEQFF | TGTGCCAGCAGGCTTACCTACAATGAGCAGTTCTTC
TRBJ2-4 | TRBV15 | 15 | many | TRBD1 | CATSREGTGWDIQYF | TGTGCCACCAGCAGAGAAGGGACAGGGTGGGACATTCAGTACTTC
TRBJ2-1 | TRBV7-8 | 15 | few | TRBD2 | CASSLGLAGASEQFF | TGTGCCAGCAGCCTGGGACTAGCGGGAGCTAGTGAGCAGTTCTTC
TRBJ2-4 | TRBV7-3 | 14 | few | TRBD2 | CASSQSGAENIQYF | TGTGCCAGCAGTCAAAGCGGGGCGGAAAACATTCAGTACTTC
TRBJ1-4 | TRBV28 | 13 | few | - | CASSLGREEKLFF | TGTGCCAGCAGTTTAGGTCGGGAGGAAAAACTGTTTTTT
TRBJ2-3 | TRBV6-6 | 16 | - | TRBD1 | CASSYSRTGKTDTQYF | TGTGCCAGCAGTTACTCCCGGACAGGGAAGACAGATACGCAGTATTTT
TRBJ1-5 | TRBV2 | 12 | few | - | CASSGGNQPQHF | TGTGCCAGCAGTGGTGGAAATCAGCCCCAGCATTTT
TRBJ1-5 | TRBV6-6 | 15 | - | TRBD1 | CASSRRGEGNQPQHF | TGTGCCAGCAGCCGCAGGGGGGAAGGCAATCAGCCCCAGCATTTT
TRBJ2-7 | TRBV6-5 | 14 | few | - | CASSYGAGAYEQYF | TGTGCCAGCAGTTACGGAGCCGGAGCCTACGAGCAGTACTTC
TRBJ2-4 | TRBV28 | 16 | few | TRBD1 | CASSIQGAIAKNIQYF | TGTGCCAGCAGCATTCAGGGGGCAATAGCCAAAAACATTCAGTACTTC
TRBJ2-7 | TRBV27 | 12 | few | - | CASRDSYYEQYF | TGTGCCAGCAGGGACTCCTACTACGAGCAGTACTTC
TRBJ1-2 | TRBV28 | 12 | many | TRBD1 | CASSLRMTGETF | TGTGCCAGCAGTTTACGAATGACAGGGGAGACCTTC
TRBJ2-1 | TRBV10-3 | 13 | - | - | CAALAISGHEQFF | TGTGCCGCCCTAGCGATATCTGGCCATGAGCAGTTCTTC
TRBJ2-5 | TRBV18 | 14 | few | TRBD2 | CASSTSGYQETQYF | TGTGCCAGCTCAACTAGCGGGTACCAAGAGACCCAGTACTTC
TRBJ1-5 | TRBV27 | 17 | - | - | CASSLYATLGTIQPQHF | TGTGCCAGCAGTTTATATGCTACCTTGGGGACAATTCAGCCCCAGCATTTT
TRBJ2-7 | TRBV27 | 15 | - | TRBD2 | CASRALSPSGYEQYF | TGTGCCAGCAGGGCCCTCTCGCCTAGCGGATACGAGCAGTACTTC
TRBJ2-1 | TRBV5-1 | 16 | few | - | CASSPGSGLSYNEQFF | TGCGCCAGCAGCCCGGGCAGCGGGTTGTCCTACAATGAGCAGTTCTTC
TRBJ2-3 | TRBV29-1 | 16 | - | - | CSVEGGRQISTDTQYF | TGCAGCGTTGAAGGCGGGCGGCAGATCAGCACAGATACGCAGTATTTT
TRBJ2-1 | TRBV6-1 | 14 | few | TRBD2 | CASSLLAGDDEQFF | TGTGCCAGCAGTTTACTAGCGGGAGACGATGAGCAGTTCTTC
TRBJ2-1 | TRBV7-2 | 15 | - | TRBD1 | CASSRGQGTYNEQFF | TGTGCCAGCAGCCGGGGACAGGGTACCTACAATGAGCAGTTCTTC
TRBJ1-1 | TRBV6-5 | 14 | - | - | CASSYRNMNTEAFF | TGTGCCAGCAGTTACCGGAATATGAACACTGAAGCTTTCTTT
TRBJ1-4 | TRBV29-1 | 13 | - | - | CSVETSGDEKLFF | TGCAGCGTTGAAACTTCGGGAGATGAAAAACTGTTTTTT
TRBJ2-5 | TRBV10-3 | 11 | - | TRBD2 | CAIREGETQYF | TGTGCCATCCGGGAGGGAGAGACCCAGTACTTC
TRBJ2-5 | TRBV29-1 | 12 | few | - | CSAGGLAETQYF | TGCAGCGCCGGTGGTCTAGCGGAGACCCAGTACTTC
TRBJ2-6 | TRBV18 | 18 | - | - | CASSPWDIVNSGANVLTF | TGTGCCAGCTCACCCTGGGACATCGTCAACTCTGGGGCCAACGTCCTGACTTTC
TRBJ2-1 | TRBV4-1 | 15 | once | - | CASSINFPVYNEQFF | TGCGCCAGCAGCATCAATTTTCCAGTCTACAATGAGCAGTTCTTC
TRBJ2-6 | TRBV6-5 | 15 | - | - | CASSYGGAGANVLTF | TGTGCCAGCAGTTATGGGGGAGCTGGGGCCAACGTCCTGACTTTC
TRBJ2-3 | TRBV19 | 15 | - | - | CASSIRAERTDTQYF | TGTGCCAGTAGTATTCGGGCGGAGAGGACAGATACGCAGTATTTT
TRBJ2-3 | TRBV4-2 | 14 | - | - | CASSPDSSTDTQYF | TGTGCCAGCAGCCCGGACTCCTCCACAGATACGCAGTATTTT
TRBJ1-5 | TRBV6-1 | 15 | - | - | CASSLMVASNQPQHF | TGTGCCAGCAGTTTGATGGTGGCGAGCAATCAGCCCCAGCATTTT
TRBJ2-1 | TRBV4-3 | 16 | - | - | CASSQGRGTTYNEQFF | TGCGCCAGCAGCCAAGGTCGAGGTACTACCTACAATGAGCAGTTCTTC
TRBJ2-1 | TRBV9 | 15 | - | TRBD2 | CASSASGSTYNEQFF | TGTGCCAGCAGCGCTAGCGGGAGCACCTACAATGAGCAGTTCTTC
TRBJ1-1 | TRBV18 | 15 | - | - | CASSLGFEGITEAFF | TGTGCCAGCTCCTTGGGATTTGAGGGAATCACTGAAGCTTTCTTT
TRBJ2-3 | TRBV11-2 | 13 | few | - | CASSPERTRAQYF | TGTGCCAGCAGCCCCGAGAGAACCCGGGCGCAGTATTTT
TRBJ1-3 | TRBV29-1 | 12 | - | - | CSVVSSGNTIYF | TGCAGCGTTGTATCCTCTGGAAACACCATATATTTT
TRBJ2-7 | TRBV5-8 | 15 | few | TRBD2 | CASSASSGRRYEQYF | TGTGCCAGCAGCGCTTCTAGCGGGAGGAGATACGAGCAGTACTTC
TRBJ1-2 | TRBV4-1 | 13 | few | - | CASSRAGVYGYTF | TGCGCCAGCAGCCGTGCGGGAGTCTATGGCTACACCTTC
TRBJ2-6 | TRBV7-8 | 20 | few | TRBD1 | CASSLVFRTGALWGANVLTF | TGTGCCAGCAGCTTAGTTTTCAGGACAGGGGCCCTCTGGGGGGCCAACGTCCTGACTTTC
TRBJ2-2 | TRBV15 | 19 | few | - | CATSHRYRDYSGRTGELFF | TGTGCCACCAGCCACCGGTACAGGGATTATAGCGGGCGAACCGGGGAGCTGTTTTTT
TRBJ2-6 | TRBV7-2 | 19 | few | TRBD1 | CASSLGLTGPMSGANVLTF | TGTGCCAGCAGCTTAGGTCTGACAGGGCCCATGTCTGGGGCCAACGTCCTGACTTTC
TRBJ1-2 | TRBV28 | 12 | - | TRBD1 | CASRQGSYGYTF | TGTGCCAGCAGACAGGGGTCCTATGGCTACACCTTC
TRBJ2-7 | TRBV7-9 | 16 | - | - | CASSTDPRGRMYEQYF | TGTGCCAGCAGCACCGACCCCAGGGGAAGAATGTACGAGCAGTACTTC
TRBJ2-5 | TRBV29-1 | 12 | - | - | CSVGLEQETQYF | TGCAGCGTTGGACTGGAACAAGAGACCCAGTACTTC
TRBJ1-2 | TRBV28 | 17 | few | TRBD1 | CASSLPGQGAFGYGYTF | TGTGCCAGCAGTCTTCCGGGACAGGGGGCTTTTGGCTATGGCTACACCTTC
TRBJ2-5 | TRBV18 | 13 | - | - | CASSMRLQETQYF | TGTGCCAGCTCAATGAGACTCCAAGAGACCCAGTACTTC
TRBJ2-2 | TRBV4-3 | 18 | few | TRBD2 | CASSQRVLAGERAGELFF | TGCGCCAGCAGCCAAAGGGTGTTAGCGGGAGAGCGGGCCGGGGAGCTGTTTTTT
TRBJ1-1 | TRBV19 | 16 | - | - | CASSEYLFQENTEAFF | TGTGCCAGTAGTGAATACCTATTTCAAGAGAACACTGAAGCTTTCTTT